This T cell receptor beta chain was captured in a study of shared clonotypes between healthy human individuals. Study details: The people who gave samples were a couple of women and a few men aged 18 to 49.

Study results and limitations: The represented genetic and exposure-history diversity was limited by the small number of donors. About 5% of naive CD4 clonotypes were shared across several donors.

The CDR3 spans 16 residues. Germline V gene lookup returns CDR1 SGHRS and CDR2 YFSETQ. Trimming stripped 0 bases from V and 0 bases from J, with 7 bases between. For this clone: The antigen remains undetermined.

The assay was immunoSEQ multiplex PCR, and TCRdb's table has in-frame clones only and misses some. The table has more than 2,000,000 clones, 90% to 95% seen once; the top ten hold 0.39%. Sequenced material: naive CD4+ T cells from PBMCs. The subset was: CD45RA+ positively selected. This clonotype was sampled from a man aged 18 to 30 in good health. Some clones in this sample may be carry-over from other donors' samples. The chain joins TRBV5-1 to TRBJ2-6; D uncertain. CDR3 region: CASSLDPNSGANVLTF. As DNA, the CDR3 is TGCGCCAGCAGCTTGGATCCGAACTCTGGGGCCAACGTCCTGACTTTC.